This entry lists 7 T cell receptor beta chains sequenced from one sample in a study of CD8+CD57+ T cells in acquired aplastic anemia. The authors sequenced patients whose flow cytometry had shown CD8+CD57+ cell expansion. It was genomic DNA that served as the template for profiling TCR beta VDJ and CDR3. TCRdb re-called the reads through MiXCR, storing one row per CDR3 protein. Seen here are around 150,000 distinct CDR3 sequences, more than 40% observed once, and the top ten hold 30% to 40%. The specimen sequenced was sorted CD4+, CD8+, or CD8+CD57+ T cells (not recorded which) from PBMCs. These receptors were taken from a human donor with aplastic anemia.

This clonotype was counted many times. The CDR3 region is CATVDYANTGELFF. The CDR3 bases are TGTGCCACCGTAGACTACGCGAACACCGGGGAGCTGTTTTTT. This chain joins TRBV10-3 and TRBJ2-2; TRBD2 might be the D (5 bases). Germline-derived CDR1 and CDR2 are ENHRY and SYGVKD. V lost 10 bases to trimming and J lost 0 bases, with 12 bases between them. The CDR3 totals 14 residues.

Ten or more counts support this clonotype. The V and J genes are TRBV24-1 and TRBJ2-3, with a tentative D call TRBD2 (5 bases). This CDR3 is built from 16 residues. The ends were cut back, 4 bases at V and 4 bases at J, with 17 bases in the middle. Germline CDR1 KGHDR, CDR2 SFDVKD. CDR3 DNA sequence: TGTGCCACCAGTGAAATCGGTCCGGTGGGAGCAGATACGCAGTATTTT. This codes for CATSEIGPVGADTQYF.

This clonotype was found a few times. This chain's CDR3 is CATSAMSGSTDTQYF. CDR3 DNA sequence: TGTGCCACCAGTGCCATGAGCGGGTCCACAGATACGCAGTATTTT. The chain uses TRBV24-1 and TRBJ2-3; D might be TRBD2 (6 bases). The germline gives CDR1 KGHDR, CDR2 SFDVKD. This CDR3 is built from 15 residues. The germline V and J ends were trimmed by 5 bases and 2 bases, with 13 bases remaining between them.

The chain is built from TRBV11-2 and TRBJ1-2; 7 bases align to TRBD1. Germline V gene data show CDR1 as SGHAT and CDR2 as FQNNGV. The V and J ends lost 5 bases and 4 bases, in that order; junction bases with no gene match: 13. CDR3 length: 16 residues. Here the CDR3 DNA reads TGTGCCAGCAGCAAAGGTTATGGGGACAGAGTCTATGGCTACACCTTC. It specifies CASSKGYGDRVYGYTF. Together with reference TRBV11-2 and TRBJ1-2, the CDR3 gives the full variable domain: EAGVAQSPRYKIIEKRQSVAFWCNPISGHATLYWYQQILGQGPKLLIQFQNNGVVDDSQLPKDRFSAERLKGVDSTLKIQPAKLEDSAVYLCASSKGYGDRVYGYTFGSGTRLTVV.

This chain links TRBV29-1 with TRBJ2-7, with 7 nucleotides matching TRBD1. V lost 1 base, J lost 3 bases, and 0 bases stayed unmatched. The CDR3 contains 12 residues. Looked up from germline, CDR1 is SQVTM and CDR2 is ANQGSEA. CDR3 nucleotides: TGCAGCGTTGAAGCAGGGGGCTACGAGCAGTACTTC. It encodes CSVEAGGYEQYF.

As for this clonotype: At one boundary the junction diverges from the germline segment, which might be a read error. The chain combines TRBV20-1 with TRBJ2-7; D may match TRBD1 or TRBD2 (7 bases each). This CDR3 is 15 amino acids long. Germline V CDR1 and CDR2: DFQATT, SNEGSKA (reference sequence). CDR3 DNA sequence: TGCGGTGCTAGCCCCCTGGGCAGGGGGGGGTACGAGCAGTACTTC. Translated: CGASPLGRGGYEQYF.

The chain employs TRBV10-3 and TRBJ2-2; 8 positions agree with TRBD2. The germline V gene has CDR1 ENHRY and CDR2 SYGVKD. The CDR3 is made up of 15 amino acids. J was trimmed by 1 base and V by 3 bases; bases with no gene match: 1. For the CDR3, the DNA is TGTGCCATCAGTGACGGGAGGGGGAACACCGGGGAGCTGTTTTTT. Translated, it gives CAISDGRGNTGELFF.